This T cell receptor (beta chain) was obtained from a study of OX40 agonist ivuxolimab in advanced cancers. This table comes from immunoSEQ multiplex PCR, and its TCRdb copy is limited to in-frame clones, with some not included. The sample shows tens of thousands of clones, 87% of them seen only once. Autoimmune disease history or systemic immunosuppression disqualified patients. Germline CDR1 MNHEY, CDR2 SMNVEV (reference sequence). The CDR3 has 15 amino acids. J lost 4 bases, V lost 7 bases, and 6 bases had no gene match. The starting material was CD4+ or CD8+ T cells sorted from blood, obtained in a trial of the OX40 agonist ivuxolimab. The rearrangement joins TRBV27 to TRBJ2-2, with 10 bases fitting TRBD2. The TCR sequence derives from an adult with an advanced solid tumor such as melanoma, head and neck, liver or kidney cancer. Written as DNA, the CDR3 is TGTGCCAGCATGAGGCTAGCGGGAGCCACCGGGGAGCTGTTTTTT. This translates into CASMRLAGATGELFF.